The source of this T cell receptor beta chain is a study of T cells in Graves' hyperthyroidism and ophthalmopathy. In its sample, this clonotype was seen many times. Amplified TCR beta CDR3 regions came from RNA transcripts. HTBI primers were used for first-round RT-PCR of the TCR CDR3. One entry per CDR3 protein, called by TCRdb with MiXCR from the multiplex PCR reads. In the table there are hundreds of thousands of distinct CDR3 sequences, less than 30% of which are singletons. Germline V gene data show CDR1 as SGHTA and CDR2 as FQGNSA. V gave up 5 bases and J gave up 3 bases; unmatched junction bases: 8. The CDR3 has 16 residues.

J is TRBJ2-5 and V is TRBV7-2; the match to TRBD2 covers 11 bases. The specimen was blood. The source of this sequence is a man in his forties or fifties with Graves' hyperthyroidism that later progressed to Graves' ophthalmopathy. CDR3 sequence: CASSPLLTSGKETQYF. The CDR3 DNA sequence: TGTGCCAGCAGCCCACTTCTGACTAGCGGGAAAGAGACCCAGTACTTC.